This T cell receptor beta chain comes out of a study of vaccination and CD4 T cells after COVID-19. Study findings and constraints: Within the convalescent patients, a median about 89% of the SARS-CoV-2-reactive clones were ones that appeared only post-vaccination. Convalescent patients had 304 of 307 vaccine-specific clones showing spike mono-reactivity.

With regard to this clonotype: Its antigen is as yet unknown.

Time point given: late sampling 161 to 241 days after vaccination in three convalescent patients. TCRdb re-derived calls from the PCR reads in MiXCR, one entry per CDR3 protein. The table has roughly 31,000 distinct CDR3 sequences, approximately 49% seen once. The V gene end was trimmed by 1 base and the J gene end by 4 bases; junction bases not matched to a gene: 8. CDR1 and CDR2 (germline): SGHNT, YYREEE (reference sequence). The CDR3 spans 16 residues. This specimen consisted of CD4+ T cells from blood, obtained about 7 months after SARS-CoV-2 vaccination. The chain combines TRBV5-4 with TRBJ2-1, with 7 bases lining up with TRBD1. The receptor's source is a human donor who had recovered from COVID-19. Here the CDR3 DNA reads TGTGCCAGCAGCTTGTTCTCGGACAGGAAGTACAATGAGCAGTTCTTC. The encoded protein is CASSLFSDRKYNEQFF.